The entry below gives a single TCR beta chain sequence along with its context. The antigen remains unidentified. This CDR3 is 18 amino acids long. CDR1 and CDR2 from the germline V gene are ENHRY and SYGVKD. The sample originates from a study of CXCR3-negative and CXCR3-positive naive CD8 T cells. Study observations and caveats: PBMCs showed partially decreased CXCR3 expression after cryopreservation, and most assays used fresh PBMCs. Hydrophobicity of TRB CDR3s was greater in CXCR3-positive naive cells than in CXCR3-negative naive cells. Both naive subsets showed comparably high diversity, and memory CD8+ cells showed much lower diversity.

Those CD8+ T cells considered naive were CD45RO-CCR7+CD27+CD95-. Preparation of TRB cDNA libraries relied on 5' RACE carrying UMI labels. With the 5' RACE reads reprocessed, TCRdb shows one record per CDR3 protein and no DNA. The listing contains 140,000 to 150,000 distinct CDR3 sequences. The genes are TRBV10-3 and TRBJ2-3; TCRdb lists TRBD2, though no DNA is available to test this call. The clonotype was recovered from a human donor in good health. Some clones in this sample may be carry-over from other donors' samples. The source material was naive CXCR3+ CD8+ T cells from blood. Subset defined: CD45RO-CCR7+CD27+CD95- naive CD8+ T cells expressing CXCR3 (TNR3+). CDR3: CAIRSGPQGGPNTDTQYF.